Below are 21 T cell receptor beta chains sequenced from a single sample in a study of blood T cells in healthy people across ages. A second PCR, run for roughly 7 to 12 cycles, used a sample-barcoded 5' primer plus a J-beta primer mix. TCRdb reprocessed the 5' RACE reads via MiXCR and lists one record per CDR3 protein. The sample yields over a million distinct CDR3 sequences, less than 45% seen once. Sequences were obtained from blood. Receptors were obtained from a woman between 18 and 30 years old in good health.

This chain joins TRBV6-5 and TRBJ1-4, with a weak D call TRBD1 (6 bases). Germline CDR1 is MNHEY and CDR2 is SVGAGI. Trimming stripped 0 bases from V and 9 bases from J, with 14 bases between. The length of the CDR3 is 15 residues. The CDR3 nucleotides read TGTGCCAGCAGTTACTCGACAGGCGGACGGAAAAAACTGTTTTTT. It translates to CASSYSTGGRKKLFF.

Regarding this clonotype: This could be a read error, since a much larger clone is one nucleotide away. This chain uses TRBV5-1 with TRBJ1-2; no clear D. Trimming shortened V by 4 bases and J by 7 bases, and 14 bases separated the two germline ends. Germline V gene data show CDR1 as SGHRS and CDR2 as YFSETQ. This CDR3 is built from 13 residues. The CDR3 protein is CASSLEPPRGYTF. The CDR3 DNA reads as TGCGCCAGCAGCCTTGAACCACCACGTGGCTACACCTTC.

V usage is TRBV7-2 and J usage is TRBJ2-4, with D possibly matching TRBD2 (7 bases). The DNA end favors TRBJ2-7, so the J call may be wrong. Germline CDR1 and CDR2: SGHTA and FQGNSA. This CDR3 comprises 18 residues. CDR3 bases: TGTGCCAGCAGCTTAACCCGACGTCGGGGGGCGGCAACCTACGAGCAGTACTTC. Its translation is CASSLTRRRGAATYEQYF.

The CDR3 DNA sequence: TGTGCCAGCAGCAAGGGACAGCTATTCTATGGCTACACCTTC. This encodes CASSKGQLFYGYTF. The V and J genes are TRBV7-8 and TRBJ1-2, with TRBD1 matching over 7 bases. Germline trimming cut 5 bases from V and 4 bases from J; bases unmatched to any gene: 7. The CDR3 consists of 14 residues. Germline CDR1 is SGHVS and CDR2 is FQNEAQ.

This chain joins TRBV4-3 and TRBJ2-7, with 14 bases lining up with TRBD2. The CDR3 covers 16 residues. V was clipped by 3 bases and J by 0 bases; unmatched bases: 1. Germline CDR1 is LGHNA and CDR2 is YSLEER. Written as DNA, the CDR3 is TGCGCCAGCAGCCACGGGACTAGCGGGAGCTCCTACGAGCAGTACTTC. It is translated as CASSHGTSGSSYEQYF.

The chain carries TRBV11-2 and TRBJ2-6; D is ambiguous. The V gene lost 0 bases and the J gene lost 15 bases, with 12 bases spanning the gap. The CDR3 covers 13 residues. The germline V gene has CDR1 SGHAT and CDR2 FQNNGV. The CDR3 here is CASSLDRGQPLTF. CDR3 bases: TGTGCCAGCAGCTTAGATCGTGGCCAGCCCCTGACTTTC.

Points on this clonotype: A much larger clone differs by one base, so this may be a read error. The chain recombines TRBV12-3 or TRBV12-4 with TRBJ2-1, with D perhaps being TRBD1 or TRBD2 (5 bases each). This CDR3 comprises 14 residues. Trimming took 3 bases from V and 13 from J, leaving 19 bases between them. CDR3 sequence reads: CASSFALWDGTQFF. In DNA, the CDR3 is TGTGCCAGCAGTTTCGCCCTTTGGGACGGGACCCAGTTCTTC.

A word on this clonotype: This may arise from a read error, as a much more abundant clone is one base away. This chain connects TRBV27 to TRBJ2-3; the match to TRBD2 covers 7 bases. Germline CDR1 and CDR2: MNHEY and SMNVEV (reference sequence). The CDR3 is made up of 11 amino acids. CDR3 bases: TGTGCCGGCAGAGGACTAGAGACGCAGTATTTT. Protein sequence: CAGRGLETQYF.

The V and J genes are TRBV18 and TRBJ2-7; TRBD1 might be the D (6 bases). Trimming pared 3 bases from V and 4 bases from J, leaving 19 bases between. Germline-derived CDR1 and CDR2 are KGHSH and LQKENI. The CDR3 totals 16 residues. CDR3 sequence reads: CASSPVMQGTLYEQYF. The CDR3, as DNA: TGTGCCAGCTCACCTGTAATGCAGGGGACGCTGTACGAGCAGTACTTC.

In this sample, this clonotype turned up many times. The chain joins TRBV30 to TRBJ1-5; no definite D call. The CDR3 loop spans 13 amino acids. The germline V and J ends were trimmed by 1 base and 6 bases, with 10 bases remaining between them. Germline V gene data show CDR1 as GTSNPN and CDR2 as SVGIG (reference sequence). The CDR3 reads CAWSAGGSQPQHF. CDR3 DNA: TGTGCCTGGAGTGCGGGAGGCAGTCAGCCCCAGCATTTT.

The chain has TRBV27 and TRBJ1-3; perhaps TRBD1 as D (5 bases). With 0 bases removed from V and 3 bases from J, the gap between germline ends came to 6 bases. Germline loops: CDR1 MNHEY, CDR2 SMNVEV (reference sequence). CDR3 length: 14 residues. This CDR3 is CASSLSGVGNTIYF. As DNA, the CDR3 is TGTGCCAGCAGTTTATCGGGGGTTGGAAACACCATATATTTT.

The chain uses TRBV4-3 and TRBJ1-2, with 7 bases lining up with TRBD1. Germline V gives CDR1 LGHNA, CDR2 YSLEER. After removal of 0 bases from V and 5 bases from J, the junction contained 15 bases not matched to a gene. This CDR3 has 18 amino acids. CDR3 region: CASSQDGGQAIPFYGYTF. DNA for the CDR3: TGCGCCAGCAGCCAAGATGGAGGACAGGCAATCCCCTTTTATGGCTACACCTTC.

J is TRBJ1-4 and V is TRBV2; D is possibly TRBD1 (6 bases). The germline V gene has CDR1 SNHLY and CDR2 FYNNEI. The V end lost 1 base, the J end lost 10 bases, and 10 bases lay between the germline ends. CDR3 size: 13 residues. This CDR3 reads CASSEERGGKLFF. The DNA for the CDR3 is TGTGCCAGCAGTGAAGAAAGGGGGGGAAAACTGTTTTTT.

This rearrangement joins TRBV7-2 to TRBJ2-3; 9 positions agree with TRBD2. The CDR3 loop spans 16 amino acids. The J segment lost 2 bases and the V segment lost 6 bases, leaving 9 bases of the junction unmatched. The germline CDR1 and CDR2 sequences are SGHTA and FQGNSA. CDR3 nucleotide sequence: TGTGCCAGCAGACCAACCCTAGCGGGATTCACAGATACGCAGTATTTT. As protein: CASRPTLAGFTDTQYF.

V usage is TRBV6-7 and J usage is TRBJ2-1; the D gene is possibly TRBD2 (5 bases). TRBV6-7 is given ORF status, its function remaining uncertain. Between the trimmed V and J ends, which lost 7 bases and 8 bases, there was a span of 12 bases. This CDR3 is built from 12 residues. CDR3 sequence reads: CASTLREDEQFF. In nucleotides, the CDR3 is TGTGCCAGCACCCTGAGGGAAGATGAGCAGTTCTTC.

This clonotype has only a few counts. The chain is built from TRBV15 and TRBJ2-4; D is uncertain. V was shortened by 4 bases and J by 0 bases, with 10 bases between the two germline ends. Germline lookup yields CDR1 LNHNV and CDR2 YYDKDF (reference sequence). The CDR3 is 15 residues long. DNA of the CDR3: TGTGCCACCAGCATAGTTAGGGTAGCCAAAAACATTCAGTACTTC. Encoded protein: CATSIVRVAKNIQYF.

The V and J genes are TRBV20-1 and TRBJ1-4, with TRBD1 as a possible D gene (5 bases). This CDR3 region has 15 residues. Trimming left V 0 bases short and J 3 bases short, with 11 bases between. Germline assignment: CDR1 DFQATT and CDR2 SNEGSKA (reference sequence). Written as DNA, the CDR3 is TGCAGTGCTAGAGACCTCAGGGATTCTAATGAAAAACTGTTTTTT. Encoded protein: CSARDLRDSNEKLFF.

V is TRBV4-3 and J is TRBJ2-3; D is ambiguous. Germline V gene sequence: CDR1 LGHNA, CDR2 YSLEER. The CDR3 is made up of 15 amino acids. The ends were cut back, 4 bases at V and 5 bases at J, with 16 bases in the middle. The CDR3 region has the DNA TGCGCCAGCAGCCGAGATAAGGAGATGGTAGATACGCAGTATTTT. As protein: CASSRDKEMVDTQYF.

The chain employs TRBV10-3 and TRBJ2-1; D ambiguous. Trimming removed 6 bases from V and 0 bases from J, with 9 bases in between. The CDR3 contains 14 residues. CDR1 and CDR2 (germline): ENHRY, SYGVKD. CDR3 residues: CAIRFYSSYNEQFF. CDR3 nucleotides: TGTGCCATCAGATTTTACAGCTCCTACAATGAGCAGTTCTTC.

The rearrangement joins TRBV7-2 to TRBJ1-1; D not certain. V was trimmed by 2 bases and J by 6 bases, leaving 13 bases between them. CDR1 and CDR2 (germline): SGHTA, FQGNSA. The CDR3 spans 14 residues. The CDR3 reads CASSLRDTLAEAFF. The CDR3 DNA reads as TGTGCCAGCAGCTTACGTGACACTCTCGCTGAAGCTTTCTTT.

V gene TRBV20-1 combines with J gene TRBJ2-7; unclear D gene. The CDR3 contains 12 residues. V was shortened by 6 bases and J by 3 bases, with 12 bases between the two germline ends. Germline V gives CDR1 DFQATT, CDR2 SNEGSKA (reference sequence). The CDR3 nucleotides read TGCAGTGCCGCGGCAGAAGGCTACGAGCAGTACTTC. Translated: CSAAAEGYEQYF.